This T cell receptor beta chain was profiled in a study of blood T cell repertoires in COVID-19. Study in general: Samples taken during acute and convalescent COVID-19 were collected in the United States, Italy and Spain. T cells, B-cell-depleted T cells, or PBMCs provided the cDNA or gDNA that served as material.

In the authors' workflow: Estimated nucleated cell counts came from reference gene primer amplification. Here immunoSEQ multiplex PCR was the method, and the copy in TCRdb shows in-frame clones only, minus some. The V and J calls and the clone size are those of that table, but D and trimming were determined from the DNA. The table lists 390,000 or so clones, roughly 89% of them singletons. Sequencing was performed on peripheral blood. The receptor was derived from a man in his late teens or twenties with active or convalescent COVID-19.

CDR3 loop: CASSPLAGGTNNEQFF. CDR3 DNA: TGTGCCAGCAGCCCGCTAGCGGGAGGAACCAACAATGAGCAGTTCTTC. The rearrangement uses TRBV27 and TRBJ2-1; 11 bases are a match to TRBD2. The J segment lost 5 bases and the V segment lost 6 bases, leaving 9 bases of the junction unmatched. This CDR3 region has 16 residues. Germline V gene lookup returns CDR1 MNHEY and CDR2 SMNVEV (reference sequence).